These 17 T cell receptor beta chains were all obtained from the same sample, sequenced in a study of blood T cells in healthy people across ages. The authors ran a second PCR of roughly 6 to 12 cycles using a sample-barcoded 5' primer and a J-beta primer mix. TCRdb fed the 5' RACE reads into MiXCR, producing one record per CDR3 protein. The data contain 910,000 or so distinct CDR3 sequences, just over 50% of them singletons. The sample comprised blood. These receptors came from a woman in her sixties in good health.

The V and J genes are TRBV29-1 and TRBJ2-5; D possibly corresponds to TRBD1 (5 bases). The CDR3 spans 14 residues. Per the germline V gene, CDR1 is SQVTM and CDR2 is ANQGSEA. Trimming left V 0 bases short and J 7 bases short, with 15 bases between. The CDR3 DNA follows: TGCAGCGTTGAAGAAAGAGGCCAGGGTGTGACCCAGTACTTC. Its protein is CSVEERGQGVTQYF.

The chain joins TRBV20-1 to TRBJ2-3; TRBD2 might be the D (6 bases). The CDR3 totals 12 residues. Germline-derived CDR1 and CDR2 are DFQATT and SNEGSKA (reference sequence). V was shortened by 7 bases and J by 6 bases, with 14 bases between the two germline ends. Here the CDR3 DNA reads TGCAGTGTTGCGGACTACGAGGATACGCAGTATTTT. Protein: CSVADYEDTQYF.

This clonotype was found a few times. The chain carries TRBV7-8 and TRBJ2-1; possibly TRBD1 for D (6 bases). V gave up 7 bases and J gave up 12 bases, with 16 bases separating them. Germline V CDR1 and CDR2: SGHVS, FQNEAQ. CDR3 size: 12 residues. The CDR3 region is CASNPTGSGQFF. CDR3 coding DNA: TGTGCCAGCAACCCCACAGGGTCAGGGCAGTTCTTC.

Comments on this clonotype: Compared with germline, one end of the junction differs, possibly owing to a read error. The chain has TRBV28 and TRBJ2-3; TRBD2 matches at 7 bases. This CDR3 has 16 residues. Germline V gene data show CDR1 as MDHEN and CDR2 as SYDVKM. CDR3 DNA: TGTGCCAGCAGGCTACGGGGCGGGAGTCAATCAGATATGCAGTATTTT. This gives the protein CASRLRGGSQSDMQYF.

This clonotype turned up a few times. J is TRBJ2-2 and V is TRBV4-3, with 8 nucleotides matching TRBD1. Per germline, CDR1 LGHNA and CDR2 YSLEER. V lost 4 bases, J lost 6 bases, and 7 bases stayed unmatched. The CDR3 has 15 amino acids. This CDR3 is CASSPIQGAAGELFF. CDR3 bases: TGCGCCAGCAGCCCCATTCAGGGGGCCGCCGGGGAGCTGTTTTTT.

The chain couples TRBV14 to TRBJ2-7; TRBD2 might be the D (5 bases). Germline CDR1 reads SGHDN; CDR2 reads FVKESK. This CDR3 is built from 14 residues. Between the trimmed V and J ends, which lost 0 bases and 7 bases, there was a span of 13 bases. The CDR3 DNA reads as TGTGCCAGCAGCCAAGATCACGCGGCGGGTGAGCAGTACTTC. Amino acid sequence: CASSQDHAAGEQYF.

This chain connects TRBV5-1 to TRBJ1-1; D is unclear. This CDR3 is 13 amino acids long. The V and J ends lost 5 bases and 0 bases respectively, with 8 bases between them. From germline, CDR1 is SGHRS and CDR2 YFSETQ. CDR3 sequence reads: CASRWNLNTEAFF. CDR3 coding DNA: TGCGCCAGCAGATGGAACTTGAACACTGAAGCTTTCTTT.

V usage is TRBV20-1 and J usage is TRBJ2-5; 8 bases are shared with TRBD1. V lost 6 bases and J lost 2; bases outside the gene matches: 17. Germline V gene data show CDR1 as DFQATT and CDR2 as SNEGSKA (reference sequence). CDR3 length equals 17 residues. The CDR3, as DNA: TGCAGTGCCCAGGGGGGCTCAGGGGGCCCTATTCAAGAGACCCAGTACTTC. It encodes CSAQGGSGGPIQETQYF.

As to this clonotype: This may be a read error: a much more frequent sequence differs by one nucleotide. J is TRBJ1-5 and V is TRBV4-1; 7 nucleotides match TRBD1. Germline CDR1 MGHRA, CDR2 YSYEKL. The J segment lost 10 bases and the V segment lost 0 bases, leaving 12 bases of the junction unmatched. The CDR3 sequence is 16 residues long. The CDR3 here is CASSQDPGQNMHPQHF. The CDR3 DNA reads TGCGCCAGCAGCCAAGACCCGGGACAGAATATGCACCCCCAGCATTTT.

The CDR3 sequence: CASRNPGTPGYEQYF. In nucleotides, the CDR3 is TGTGCCAGCAGAAACCCCGGGACACCCGGATACGAGCAGTACTTC. The V call is TRBV6-2 or TRBV6-3, the J call TRBJ2-7; a weak D match, TRBD1 (6 bases). The V and J ends lost 6 bases and 4 bases respectively, with 19 bases between them. Germline CDR1 is MNHEY and CDR2 is SVGEGT. The CDR3 has 15 residues.

J is TRBJ2-3 and V is TRBV7-9; D possibly corresponds to TRBD2 (5 bases). Germline loops: CDR1 SEHNR, CDR2 FQNEAQ (reference sequence). This CDR3 has 13 residues. V was trimmed by 5 bases and J by 4 bases, leaving 10 bases between them. The CDR3 region is CASSPPRADTQYF. CDR3 nucleotide sequence: TGTGCCAGCAGCCCTCCGAGGGCAGATACGCAGTATTTT.

This clonotype was seen a handful of times. The chain is built from TRBV2 and TRBJ2-5; 10 nucleotides line up with TRBD2. With 5 bases clipped from V and 4 bases from J, the junction kept 7 bases outside the gene matches. The CDR3 is 15 residues long. Per the germline V gene, CDR1 is SNHLY and CDR2 is FYNNEI. The CDR3 is CASSPSGRAGETQYF. The DNA for the CDR3 is TGTGCCAGCAGTCCCAGCGGGAGGGCCGGAGAGACCCAGTACTTC.

This sequence joins TRBV4-2 and TRBJ1-5, with D perhaps matching TRBD1 (5 bases). With 4 bases removed from V and 5 bases from J, the gap between germline ends came to 12 bases. The germline V gene has CDR1 LGHNA and CDR2 YNFKEQ. The CDR3 loop spans 14 amino acids. CDR3 bases: TGTGCCAGCAGCCTCGTGGGGGAGCATCAGCCCCAGCATTTT. This gives the protein CASSLVGEHQPQHF.

The chain carries TRBV6-2 or TRBV6-3 and TRBJ2-7; TRBD1 or TRBD2 may be the D gene (5 bases each). This CDR3 has 14 residues. V was clipped by 5 bases and J by 2 bases, with 13 bases between them. The germline CDR1 and CDR2 sequences are MNHEY and SVGEGT. The CDR3 reads CASSPTRGPYEQYF. In DNA, the CDR3 is TGTGCCAGCAGTCCTACCCGGGGACCCTACGAGCAGTACTTC.

The chain joins TRBV3-1 to TRBJ2-3, with D uncertain. From germline, CDR1 is LGHDT and CDR2 YNNKEL (reference sequence). The CDR3 runs 16 residues. V dropped 1 base and J dropped 1 base, with 12 bases sitting between them. CDR3 sequence: CASSQGLSPGTDTQYF. The CDR3 coding sequence is TGTGCCAGCAGCCAAGGTTTAAGCCCCGGCACAGATACGCAGTATTTT.

The chain links TRBV24-1 to TRBJ2-1; a weak D match, TRBD1 (6 bases). The CDR3 runs 13 residues. The germline V gene encodes CDR1 KGHDR and CDR2 SFDVKD. The V and J ends lost 9 bases and 6 bases respectively, with 14 bases between them. The CDR3 reads CATAGQGSNEQFF. The CDR3 DNA reads as TGTGCCACCGCAGGCCAGGGGTCCAATGAGCAGTTCTTC.

This clonotype has more than one count but fewer than ten. This chain joins TRBV20-1 and TRBJ1-2; 7 bases map to TRBD1. This CDR3 region has 13 residues. In germline, CDR1 is DFQATT, CDR2 SNEGSKA (reference sequence). With V trimmed by 5 bases and J by 6 bases, 9 bases remained unmatched. CDR3 coding DNA: TGCAGTGCTTTCACTTGGACAGGTGATGGCTACACCTTC. This sequence encodes CSAFTWTGDGYTF.